One sample yielded the 5 T cell receptor beta chains listed below, sequenced in a study of graft-versus-host responses after intestinal transplantation. Profiled with immunoSEQ multiplex PCR; TCRdb holds only in-frame clones, not every one. The sample has around 100,000 clones, around nine tenths seen once; the top ten hold about 0.2%. Their target antigens are unknown. Sample: unstimulated CD4+ T cells sorted from spleen or lymph node cells, taken before transplant. The receptor source for this set is a human donor who was the organ donor for an intestinal transplant.

V usage is TRBV5-1 and J usage is TRBJ2-1; a possible D gene is TRBD2 (6 bases). The V gene's germline CDR1 is SGHRS and CDR2 YFSETQ. This CDR3 is built from 16 residues. V was trimmed by 0 bases and J by 0 bases, leaving 10 bases between them. CDR3 in amino acids: CASSLGFGSSYNEQFF. Written as DNA, the CDR3 is TGCGCCAGCAGCTTGGGTTTCGGGAGCTCCTACAATGAGCAGTTCTTC.

This chain uses TRBV9 with TRBJ2-2, with 12 bases aligning to TRBD2. The CDR3 sequence is 16 residues long. The trim removed 4 bases at V and 7 bases at J, leaving 8 bases unmatched. Germline V lookup: CDR1 SGDLS, CDR2 YYNGEE. The CDR3 loop reads CASSLTSGSNGGELFF. As DNA, the CDR3 is TGTGCCAGCAGCCTGACTAGCGGGAGTAATGGCGGGGAGCTGTTTTTT.

The chain employs TRBV6-6 and TRBJ1-3; D gene ambiguous. V shed 7 bases and J shed 0 bases, with 16 bases lying between them. CDR1 and CDR2 (germline): MNHNY, SVGAGI (reference sequence). The CDR3 length is 16 residues. CDR3 sequence (DNA): TGTGCCAGCACCACCCCACCCGGGGACTCTGGAAACACCATATATTTT. Translation gives CASTTPPGDSGNTIYF.

The rearrangement links TRBV18 to TRBJ2-3; maybe TRBD2 (6 bases). CDR3 length: 15 residues. CDR1 is KGHSH, CDR2 LQKENI, per germline. V was shortened by 3 bases and J by 0 bases, with 10 bases between the two germline ends. The CDR3 DNA follows: TGTGCCAGCTCACCTACCGGGACTAGCACAGATACGCAGTATTTT. Its protein product is CASSPTGTSTDTQYF.

The gene calls are TRBV7-8 and TRBJ1-1; TRBD1 aligns across 7 bases. The junction had 14 bases not matched to a gene; V was cut back by 5 bases and J by 11 bases. The germline V gene encodes CDR1 SGHVS and CDR2 FQNEAQ. The CDR3 loop spans 14 amino acids. CDR3 DNA sequence: TGTGCCAGCAGCCCCCAGGGGGGGTCAGTTGGTGCTTTCTTT. Translation gives CASSPQGGSVGAFF.